This TCR beta chain was identified during a study of blood T cell repertoires in COVID-19. Produced via immunoSEQ multiplex PCR; TCRdb's table is partial and in-frame only. Of about 170,000 clones in the sample, roughly nine tenths were seen once. This CDR3 has 17 amino acids. V shed 5 bases and J 3 bases; nucleotides not matched to a gene: 7. CDR1 is MDHEN, CDR2 SYDVKM, per germline. The clonotype comes from a woman aged 60-75 years with COVID-19, enrolled during active disease. What was sequenced was peripheral blood. The gene calls are TRBV28 and TRBJ2-3; 14 nucleotides line up with TRBD2. The chain's CDR3 is CASSQGLAGGGTDTQYF. As DNA, the CDR3 is TGTGCCAGCAGTCAAGGACTAGCGGGAGGAGGGACAGATACGCAGTATTTT. Using reference TRBV28 and TRBJ2-3 for the parts outside the CDR3, the full variable domain is DVKVTQSSRYLVKRTGEKVFLECVQDMDHENMFWYRQDPGLGLRLIYFSYDVKMKEKGDIPEGYSVSREKKERFSLILESASTNQTSMYLCASSQGLAGGGTDTQYFGPGTRLTVL.